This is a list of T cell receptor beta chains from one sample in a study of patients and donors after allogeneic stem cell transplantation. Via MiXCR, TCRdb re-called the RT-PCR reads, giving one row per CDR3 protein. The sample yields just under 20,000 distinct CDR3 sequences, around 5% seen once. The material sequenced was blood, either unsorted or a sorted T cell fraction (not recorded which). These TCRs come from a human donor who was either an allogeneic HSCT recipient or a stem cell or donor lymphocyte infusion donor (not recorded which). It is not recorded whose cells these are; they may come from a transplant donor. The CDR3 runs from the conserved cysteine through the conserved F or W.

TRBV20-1 CSANAGHPTDQPQHF
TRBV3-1 CASSQWGTQYF
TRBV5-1 CASSSTVRVGRRVGNYGYTF
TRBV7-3 CASRETSGANTGELFF
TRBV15 CATSRGPGEKLFF
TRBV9 CASERGPGNNNEQFF
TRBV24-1 CATSDPRGDGEKLFF
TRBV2 CASTEGGGNTGELFF
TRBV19 CASSESWRTDTQYF
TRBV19 CASSISGRRTEAFF
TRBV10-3 CADQGLALGYEQYF
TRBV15 CATSSSGADTQYF
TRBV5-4 CASSFGGLAEETQYF
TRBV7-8 CASSFYTSMETQYF
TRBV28 CASTQWVGAINEQFF
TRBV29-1 CSVEFVKDQPQHF
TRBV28 CASSLSRVEKLFF
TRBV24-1 CATSDPSNRGQEETQYF
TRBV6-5 CASSYTGRGEKLFF
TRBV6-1 CASSTSAGQNYGYTF
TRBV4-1 CASSRWGSNEKLFF
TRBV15 CATSRDAGEYQPQHF
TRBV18 CASSPGFGNTEAFF
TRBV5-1 CASSQGGGTKLFF
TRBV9 CASSPRTGPYGYTF
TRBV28 CASSFALASLTYEQYF
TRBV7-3 CASSLTWAAGLFYEQYF
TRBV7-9 CASSMTGIQETQYF
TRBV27 CASSLTPPGWGQAGANVLTF
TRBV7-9 CATAFAGYGYTF
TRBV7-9 CASSRIGTPSETQYF
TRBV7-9 CASSLGGAGRNQPQHF
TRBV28 CASSPDISNQPQHF
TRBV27 CASSRTLLAGGVYEQYF
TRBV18 CASSPFRLADHPNTGELFF
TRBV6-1 CASTDSTLVGQFF
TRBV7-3 CASSARTGDTQYF
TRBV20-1 CSARPKTRFDEQYF
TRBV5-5 CASSLRDPHENTGELFF
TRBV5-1 CASTLAPTEYYGYTF
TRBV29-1 CSVCRLGLASNRKETQYF
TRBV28 CASSASWGEKLFF
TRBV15 CATSRGQALNEQYF
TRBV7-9 CASSLFRSSTDTQYF
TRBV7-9 CASSLAGSDNSPLHF
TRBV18 CASSPQLGENTEAFF
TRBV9 CASSADRGNWGKLFF
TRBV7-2 CASSLIAARTEAFF
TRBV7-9 CASSFRGYMNTEAFF
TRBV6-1 CASSEDPRGYTF
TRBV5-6 CASSLTGQGTYEQYF
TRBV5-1 CASSLGPGGNQPQHF